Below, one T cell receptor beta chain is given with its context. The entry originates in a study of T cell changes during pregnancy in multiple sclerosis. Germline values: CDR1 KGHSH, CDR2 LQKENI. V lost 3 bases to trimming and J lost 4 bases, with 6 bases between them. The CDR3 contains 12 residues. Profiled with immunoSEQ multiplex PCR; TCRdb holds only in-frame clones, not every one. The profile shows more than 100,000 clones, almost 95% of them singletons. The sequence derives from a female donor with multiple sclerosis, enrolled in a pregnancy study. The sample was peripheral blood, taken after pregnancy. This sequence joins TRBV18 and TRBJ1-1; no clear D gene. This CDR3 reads CASSPAVTEAFF. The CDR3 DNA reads TGTGCCAGCTCACCGGCGGTCACTGAAGCTTTCTTT.